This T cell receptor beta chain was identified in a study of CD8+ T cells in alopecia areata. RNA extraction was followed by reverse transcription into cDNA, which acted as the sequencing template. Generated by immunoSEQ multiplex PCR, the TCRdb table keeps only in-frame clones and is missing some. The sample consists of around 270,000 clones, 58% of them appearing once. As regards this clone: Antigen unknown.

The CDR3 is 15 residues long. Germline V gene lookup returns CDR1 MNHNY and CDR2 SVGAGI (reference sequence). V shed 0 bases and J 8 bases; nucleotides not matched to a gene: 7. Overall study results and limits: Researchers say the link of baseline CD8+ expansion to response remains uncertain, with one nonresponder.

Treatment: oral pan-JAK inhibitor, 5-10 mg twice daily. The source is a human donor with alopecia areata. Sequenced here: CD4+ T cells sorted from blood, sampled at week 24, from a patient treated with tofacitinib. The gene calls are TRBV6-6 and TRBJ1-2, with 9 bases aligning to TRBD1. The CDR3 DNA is TGTGCCAGCAGTTACTCAGGGGACAGGGAGGGAGGCTACACCTTC. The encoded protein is CASSYSGDREGGYTF.